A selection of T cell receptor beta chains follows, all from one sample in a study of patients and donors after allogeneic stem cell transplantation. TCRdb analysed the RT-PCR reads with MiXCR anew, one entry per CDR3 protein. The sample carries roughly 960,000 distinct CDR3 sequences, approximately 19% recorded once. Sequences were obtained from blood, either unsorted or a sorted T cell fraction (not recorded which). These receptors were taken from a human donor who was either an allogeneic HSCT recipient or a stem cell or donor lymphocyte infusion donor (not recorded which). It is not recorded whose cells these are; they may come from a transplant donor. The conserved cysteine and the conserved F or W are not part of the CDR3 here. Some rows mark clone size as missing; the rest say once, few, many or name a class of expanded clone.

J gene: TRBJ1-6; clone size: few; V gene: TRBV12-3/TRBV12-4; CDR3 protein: ASRPGQVASPLH
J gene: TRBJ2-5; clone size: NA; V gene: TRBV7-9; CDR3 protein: ASSPPPEEETQY
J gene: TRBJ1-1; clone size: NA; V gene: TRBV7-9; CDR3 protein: ASSLVAASTNTEAF
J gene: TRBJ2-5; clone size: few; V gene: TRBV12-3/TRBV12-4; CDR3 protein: ASSLAGGPRWTQY
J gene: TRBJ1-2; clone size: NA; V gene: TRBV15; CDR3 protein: ATSRAEGGSGHGYT
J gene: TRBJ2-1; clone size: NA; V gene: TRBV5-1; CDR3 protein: ASSLSEGVYNEQF
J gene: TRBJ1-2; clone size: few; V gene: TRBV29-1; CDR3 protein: SVYHDYPNYGYT
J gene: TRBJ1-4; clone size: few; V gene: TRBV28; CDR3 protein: ASSLARVEEKLF
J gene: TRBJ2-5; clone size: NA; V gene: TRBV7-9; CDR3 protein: ASVQTSGGNYHETQY
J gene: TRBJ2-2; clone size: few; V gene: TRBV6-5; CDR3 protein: ASSYSQGFGELF